The 8 T cell receptor beta chains presented below share a single source sample, sequenced in a study of CD8+ T cells in alopecia areata. cDNA reverse transcribed from extracted RNA served as the sequencing template. Generated by immunoSEQ multiplex PCR, the TCRdb table keeps only in-frame clones and is missing some. The table records roughly 120,000 clones, roughly two fifths of them present only once. The specimen was CD4+ T cells sorted from blood. Source of these receptors: a human donor with alopecia areata.

This clone has a handful of counts. J is TRBJ2-1 and V is TRBV29-1; 10 nucleotides line up with TRBD1. The CDR3 consists of 13 residues. The germline gives CDR1 SQVTM, CDR2 ANQGSEA. Trimming cost V 7 bases and J 7 bases; bases outside gene matches: 7. For the CDR3, the DNA is TGCAGCGCATGGACAGGGGGTAATAATGAGCAGTTCTTC. This sequence encodes CSAWTGGNNEQFF.

The genes are TRBV29-1 and TRBJ1-2, with D possibly being TRBD1 (6 bases). The V gene's germline CDR1 is SQVTM and CDR2 ANQGSEA. The V gene lost 3 bases and the J gene lost 4 bases, with 18 bases spanning the gap. The CDR3 is 15 residues long. This CDR3 is CSVDVAPDRTYGYTF. In DNA form, the CDR3 reads TGCAGCGTTGATGTTGCCCCTGACAGGACCTATGGCTACACCTTC.

V gene TRBV30 combines with J gene TRBJ1-5; D might be TRBD1 (5 bases). V was cut by 2 bases and J by 4 bases, with 9 bases left in between. Germline lookup yields CDR1 GTSNPN and CDR2 SVGIG (reference sequence). This CDR3 has 13 amino acids. CDR3: CAWSFGGNQPQHF. CDR3 nucleotides: TGTGCCTGGAGTTTTGGGGGAAATCAGCCCCAGCATTTT.

The table lists this clone with a count of one. This chain connects TRBV5-1 to TRBJ2-5, with unresolved D. There are 14 residues in the CDR3. Germline lookup yields CDR1 SGHRS and CDR2 YFSETQ. V was pared by 4 bases and J by 4 bases, with 14 bases between. The CDR3 region has the DNA TGCGCCAGCAGCCTGGGCTGGCTGGGAGAGACCCAGTACTTC. It encodes CASSLGWLGETQYF.

This clone has more than one count but fewer than ten. CDR3 sequence (DNA): TGTGCCAGCAGTTATGGTTCGACTAGCGTCCAAGAGACCCAGTACTTC. Protein sequence: CASSYGSTSVQETQYF. The rearrangement links TRBV6-6 to TRBJ2-5; 8 bases agree with TRBD2. This CDR3 has 16 amino acids. Germline values: CDR1 MNHNY, CDR2 SVGAGI (reference sequence). V was clipped by 3 bases and J by 1 base; unmatched bases: 7.

This clone was seen a few times. V gene TRBV29-1 combines with J gene TRBJ1-1; D possibly corresponds to TRBD1 (5 bases). Trimming pared 0 bases from V and 1 base from J, leaving 12 bases between. Germline assignment: CDR1 SQVTM and CDR2 ANQGSEA. The length of the CDR3 is 15 residues. The CDR3 region has the DNA TGCAGCGTTGAAGAGATGGGGGGACGGAACACTGAAGCTTTCTTT. Translation gives CSVEEMGGRNTEAFF.

The DNA of the CDR3 is TGTGCCAGCAGACGTACTAGCGGGGGGGGCATTGAGCAGTTCTTC. Protein product: CASRRTSGGGIEQFF. The chain combines TRBV2 with TRBJ2-1, with 13 bases lining up with TRBD2. CDR3 length: 15 amino acids. After removal of 6 bases from V and 9 bases from J, the junction contained 8 bases not matched to a gene. Germline-derived CDR1 and CDR2 are SNHLY and FYNNEI.

V gene TRBV30 combines with J gene TRBJ2-2; 10 bases match TRBD2. Germline V CDR1 and CDR2: GTSNPN, SVGIG (reference sequence). V shed 4 bases and J 8 bases; nucleotides not matched to a gene: 10. The CDR3 has 15 residues. The CDR3 here is CAWTPSLAGEGELFF. In DNA, the CDR3 is TGTGCCTGGACCCCTTCCCTAGCGGGAGAGGGGGAGCTGTTTTTT.